The 25 T cell receptor beta chains reported below all come from one sample, sequenced in a study of T cell responses to AZD1222 COVID-19 vaccine. Sequencing was performed with immunoSEQ multiplex PCR; in TCRdb, only in-frame clones are kept and a portion is missing. The table has approximately 170,000 clones, more than 80% seen once. This sample comprised peripheral blood, obtained on day 0 of AZD1222 vaccination. These receptors originate from an adult in good health.

The rearrangement joins TRBV5-1 to TRBJ1-1, with TRBD1 matching over 12 bases. Germline V gene data show CDR1 as SGHRS and CDR2 as YFSETQ. Losses at the gene ends were 3 bases for V and 3 bases for J; bases not matched to a gene: 3. This CDR3 is built from 15 residues. In DNA form, the CDR3 reads TGCGCCAGCAGCTGGGACAGGGGGCGGGACACTGAAGCTTTCTTT. Encoded protein: CASSWDRGRDTEAFF.

The chain is built from TRBV10-1 and TRBJ1-1; D might be TRBD1 (6 bases). The germline CDR1 and CDR2 sequences are WNHNN and SYGVQD (reference sequence). Trimming stripped 3 bases from V and 3 bases from J, with 8 bases between. This CDR3 comprises 13 residues. In nucleotides, the CDR3 is TGCGCCAGCAGTGAAGCAGGGGACACTGAAGCTTTCTTT. Translated, it gives CASSEAGDTEAFF.

The rearrangement links TRBV5-4 to TRBJ2-7; 7 bases map to TRBD1. V shed 4 bases, J shed 4 bases, and the junction held 8 bases outside the gene matches. This CDR3 contains 14 residues. Per germline, CDR1 SGHNT and CDR2 YYREEE (reference sequence). The CDR3 DNA sequence: TGTGCCAGCAGCCGGACAGGAGTCTCTTACGAGCAGTACTTC. Translation: CASSRTGVSYEQYF.

The chain combines TRBV19 with TRBJ2-4; TRBD2 aligns across 10 bases. The junction had 4 bases not matched to a gene; V was cut back by 3 bases and J by 5 bases. Germline CDR1 and CDR2: LNHDA and SQIVND (reference sequence). CDR3 size: 15 residues. CDR3 protein: CASSIASGGQNIQYF. The CDR3 nucleotides read TGTGCCAGTAGTATCGCTAGCGGGGGTCAAAACATTCAGTACTTC.

The V gene is TRBV19, the J gene TRBJ2-2; D unresolved. The V end lost 8 bases, the J end lost 7 bases, and 17 bases lay between the germline ends. Per germline, CDR1 LNHDA and CDR2 SQIVND (reference sequence). This CDR3 is built from 14 residues. The chain's CDR3 is CASAGGRTIGELFF. The CDR3 nucleotides read TGTGCCAGTGCCGGCGGCCGCACGATCGGGGAGCTGTTTTTT.

The chain joins TRBV2 to TRBJ2-2, with 10 bases lining up with TRBD1. CDR1 is SNHLY, CDR2 FYNNEI, per germline. Trimming took 6 bases from V and 5 from J; bases not matched to a gene: 3. The CDR3 is 14 residues long. The CDR3 coding sequence is TGTGCCAGCAGAGCGGGACAGGGGACCGGGGAGCTGTTTTTT. Its translation: CASRAGQGTGELFF.

The chain employs TRBV11-2 and TRBJ2-4; D might be TRBD2 (6 bases). Germline-derived CDR1 and CDR2 are SGHAT and FQNNGV. The CDR3 runs 15 residues. With 0 bases removed from V and 8 bases from J, the gap between germline ends came to 14 bases. This CDR3 reads CASSLDPGEADIQYF. CDR3 DNA sequence: TGTGCCAGCAGCTTAGATCCGGGAGAGGCGGACATTCAGTACTTC.

J is TRBJ1-2 and V is TRBV7-3; no clear D gene. Germline V gene data show CDR1 as SGHTA and CDR2 as FQGTGA. The CDR3 covers 16 residues. V lost 0 bases to trimming and J lost 7 bases, with 18 bases between them. The CDR3 sequence is CASSLTPRVGAGGYTF. The CDR3 nucleotides read TGTGCCAGCAGCTTAACCCCCCGTGTGGGAGCAGGTGGCTACACCTTC.

This clone occurred once. The CDR3 nucleotides are TGTGCCAGCAGCTTACCCCGAGAGAAGTACGTC. Residues: CASSLPREKYV. J is TRBJ2-7 and V is TRBV7-8; D unresolved. V lost 2 bases, J lost 11 bases, and 10 bases lay in between. The CDR3 runs 11 residues. The germline V gene has CDR1 SGHVS and CDR2 FQNEAQ.

The chain links TRBV19 to TRBJ2-7; D perhaps matches TRBD2 (5 bases). V dropped 5 bases and J dropped 3 bases, with 11 bases sitting between them. This CDR3 has 13 amino acids. The germline gives CDR1 LNHDA, CDR2 SQIVND (reference sequence). CDR3 amino acids: CASSSPGSYEQYF. Written as DNA, the CDR3 is TGTGCCAGTAGTTCCCCGGGGAGCTACGAGCAGTACTTC.

This CDR3 is CSARQNTEAFF. In DNA, the CDR3 is TGCAGTGCGAGACAGAACACTGAAGCTTTCTTT. The V gene is TRBV20-1, the J gene TRBJ1-1, with unresolved D. Between the trimmed V and J ends, which lost 6 bases and 1 base, there was a span of 6 bases. The CDR3 contains 11 residues. CDR1 and CDR2 from the germline V gene are DFQATT and SNEGSKA (reference sequence).

The V and J genes are TRBV9 and TRBJ1-2, with 7 bases fitting TRBD1. Germline values: CDR1 SGDLS, CDR2 YYNGEE. Trimming took 4 bases from V and 5 from J; bases not matched to a gene: 8. The CDR3 totals 14 residues. The CDR3 DNA sequence: TGTGCCAGCAGCCCCTCGACAGGGCGGTATGGCTACACCTTC. It encodes CASSPSTGRYGYTF.

DNA for the CDR3: TGTGCCAGCTGTAAAATAGGCCAGTCTTACAATGAGCAGTTCTTC. This encodes CASCKIGQSYNEQFF. The V gene is TRBV27, the J gene TRBJ2-1; no reliable D call. V was trimmed by 8 bases and J by 4 bases, leaving 18 bases between them. The CDR3 runs to 15 residues. Germline V gene data show CDR1 as MNHEY and CDR2 as SMNVEV (reference sequence).

This chain connects TRBV29-1 to TRBJ2-3; 8 bases line up with TRBD1. The CDR3 consists of 16 residues. Trimming removed 7 bases from V and 5 bases from J; junction bases left unmatched: 17. Germline V gene lookup returns CDR1 SQVTM and CDR2 ANQGSEA. CDR3 bases: TGCAGCGGCAAAGGAGGCAGGGGGCTCGGTGAAGATACGCAGTATTTT. Translated: CSGKGGRGLGEDTQYF.

The genes are TRBV3-1 (or the pseudogene TRBV3-2) and TRBJ1-2, with D perhaps TRBD1 (5 bases). This CDR3 spans 18 amino acids. CDR1 and CDR2 (germline): LGHDT, YNNKEL (reference sequence). Deletions cut 1 base from V and 7 bases from J, with 25 bases between. CDR3 nucleotide sequence: TGTGCCAGCAGCCAAGCCCGATCCAAGGCCCAGGGAGGTGGTGGCTACACCTTC. This codes for CASSQARSKAQGGGGYTF.

This chain connects TRBV2 to TRBJ1-1; D remains unclear. The CDR3 spans 12 residues. The V end lost 6 bases, the J end lost 2 bases, and 7 bases lay between the germline ends. Per the germline V gene, CDR1 is SNHLY and CDR2 is FYNNEI. In DNA form, the CDR3 reads TGTGCCAGCAGACCTGGAAACACTGAAGCTTTCTTT. It codes for CASRPGNTEAFF.

This clone has only one observation. This rearrangement joins TRBV20-1 to TRBJ2-7; possibly TRBD1 or TRBD2 for D (5 bases each). CDR1 is DFQATT and CDR2 is SNEGSKA in the germline V gene (reference sequence). V was trimmed by 3 bases and J by 6 bases, leaving 15 bases between them. This CDR3 has 13 amino acids. CDR3 coding DNA: TGCAGTGCTAGTGAGGGGTTCTTTTCCGAGCAGTACTTC. It translates to CSASEGFFSEQYF.

V and J are TRBV6-6 and TRBJ1-1; a possible D gene is TRBD1 (5 bases). V dropped 2 bases and J dropped 5 bases, with 15 bases sitting between them. The CDR3 extends over 15 amino acids. Per germline, CDR1 MNHNY and CDR2 SVGAGI (reference sequence). CDR3 bases: TGTGCCAGCAGTTACGCCCAAGGGGCCGGTACTGAAGCTTTCTTT. It specifies CASSYAQGAGTEAFF.

The chain has TRBV28 and TRBJ1-2; possibly TRBD1 for D (5 bases). The CDR3 runs to 13 residues. V lost 3 bases, J lost 6 bases, and 11 bases lay in between. The germline CDR1 and CDR2 sequences are MDHEN and SYDVKM. The CDR3 region has the DNA TGTGCCAGCAGTTTGTCAGGGTTTAATGGCTACACCTTC. Translated, it gives CASSLSGFNGYTF.

This rearrangement joins TRBV5-1 to TRBJ2-5; 8 bases agree with TRBD1. This CDR3 region has 15 residues. Trimming cost V 0 bases and J 1 base; bases outside gene matches: 2. Germline assignment: CDR1 SGHRS and CDR2 YFSETQ. CDR3 protein: CASSLVGQGQETQYF. The CDR3 DNA reads as TGCGCCAGCAGCTTGGTAGGACAGGGCCAAGAGACCCAGTACTTC.

V and J are TRBV7-2 and TRBJ2-5; no firm D call. From germline, CDR1 is SGHTA and CDR2 FQGNSA. V lost 2 bases, J lost 5 bases, and 6 bases lay in between. There are 12 residues in the CDR3. DNA of the CDR3: TGTGCCAGCAGCTTAAAGTTGGAGACCCAGTACTTC. Protein product: CASSLKLETQYF. The full variable domain, completed using reference TRBV7-2 and TRBJ2-5, is GAGVSQSPSNKVTEKGKDVELRCDPISGHTALYWYRQSLGQGLEFLIYFQGNSAPDKSGLPSDRFSAERTGGSVSTLTIQRTQQEDSAVYLCASSLKLETQYFGPGTRLLVL.

The rearrangement uses TRBV12-5 and TRBJ2-2, with 9 bases fitting TRBD1. V was pared by 1 base and J by 5 bases, with 5 bases of the junction left unmatched. This CDR3 has 16 residues. Germline V lookup: CDR1 LGHNT, CDR2 FRNRAP. In DNA, the CDR3 is TGTGCTAGTGGTTTGGACAGGGGGCTCCAAACCGGGGAGCTGTTTTTT. The encoded protein is CASGLDRGLQTGELFF.

The rearrangement uses TRBV11-2 and TRBJ2-6, with a tentative D call TRBD2 (5 bases). This CDR3 has 17 residues. CDR1 and CDR2 (germline): SGHAT, FQNNGV. Trimming removed 5 bases at V and 0 bases at J, with 14 bases between. The CDR3 here is CASSLDPGFSGANVLTF. The CDR3 DNA reads TGTGCCAGCAGCCTCGACCCGGGGTTCTCTGGGGCCAACGTCCTGACTTTC. Supplemented by reference TRBV11-2 and TRBJ2-6, the full variable domain reads EAGVAQSPRYKIIEKRQSVAFWCNPISGHATLYWYQQILGQGPKLLIQFQNNGVVDDSQLPKDRFSAERLKGVDSTLKIQPAKLEDSAVYLCASSLDPGFSGANVLTFGAGSRLTVL.

This clone turned up a few times. The rearrangement joins TRBV29-1 to TRBJ1-1, with a weak D call TRBD1 (5 bases). CDR3 length: 12 amino acids. Germline lookup yields CDR1 SQVTM and CDR2 ANQGSEA. Trimming cost V 6 bases and J 3 bases, with 11 bases left between them. The CDR3 nucleotides are TGCAGCGTGGGACCATGGGACACTGAAGCTTTCTTT. It specifies CSVGPWDTEAFF.

The rearrangement uses TRBV4-3 and TRBJ2-7; 7 bases are a match to TRBD1. The V and J ends lost 4 bases and 1 base, in that order; junction bases with no gene match: 4. Germline assignment: CDR1 LGHNA and CDR2 YSLEER. CDR3 length: 14 amino acids. Here the CDR3 reads CASSLGTESYEQYF. CDR3 DNA: TGCGCCAGCAGCCTCGGGACAGAATCCTACGAGCAGTACTTC.